This record looks at one T cell receptor beta chain sequence and its context. Its target is not known. The sample originates from a study of cytomegalovirus exposure and HLA in healthy donors. Study-wide findings and caveats: A later analysis showed HLA-associated TCR beta chains outstripping equally common others in clonal expansion.

Germline loops: CDR1 LGHNA, CDR2 YNFKEQ. Trimming took 1 base from V and 5 from J, leaving 11 bases between them. The CDR3 contains 14 residues. The PCR had 60 Vbeta and 13 Jbeta primers. Sequenced by immunoSEQ multiplex PCR; TCRdb stores in-frame clones only, minus some. The repertoire has some 140,000 clones, around 75% of them found once; the top ten carry roughly 3.1%. The chain joins TRBV4-2 to TRBJ1-2; D uncertain. This sequence originates from a young man in good health and CMV-seronegative. The sequencing sample was made of PBMCs. CDR3 loop: CASSQGQEIYGYTF. CDR3 bases: TGTGCCAGCAGCCAAGGACAAGAGATTTATGGCTACACCTTC.